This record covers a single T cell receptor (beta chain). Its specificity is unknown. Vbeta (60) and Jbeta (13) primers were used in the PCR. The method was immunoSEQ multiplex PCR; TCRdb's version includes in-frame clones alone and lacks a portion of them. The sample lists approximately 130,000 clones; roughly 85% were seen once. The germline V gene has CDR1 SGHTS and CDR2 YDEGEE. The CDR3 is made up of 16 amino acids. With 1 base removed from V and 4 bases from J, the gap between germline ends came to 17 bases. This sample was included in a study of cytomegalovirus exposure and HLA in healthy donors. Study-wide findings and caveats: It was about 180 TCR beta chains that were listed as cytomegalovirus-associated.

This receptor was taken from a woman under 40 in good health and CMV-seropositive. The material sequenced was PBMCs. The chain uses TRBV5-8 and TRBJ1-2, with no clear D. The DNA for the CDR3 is TGTGCCAGCAGCTTGAGGGAGTATGGCGGAATCTATGGCTACACCTTC. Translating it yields CASSLREYGGIYGYTF.